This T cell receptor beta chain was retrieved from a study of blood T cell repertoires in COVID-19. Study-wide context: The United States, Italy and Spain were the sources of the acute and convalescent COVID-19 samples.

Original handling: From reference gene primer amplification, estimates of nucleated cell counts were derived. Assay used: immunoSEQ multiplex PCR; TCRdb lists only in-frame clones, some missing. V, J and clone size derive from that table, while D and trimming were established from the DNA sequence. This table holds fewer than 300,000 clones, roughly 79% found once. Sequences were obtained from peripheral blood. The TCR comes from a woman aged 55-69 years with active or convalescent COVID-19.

The DNA for the CDR3 is TGTGCCAGCACCTCTGGGGGCTCACCCCTCCACTTT. Its translation: CASTSGGSPLHF. The chain joins TRBV28 to TRBJ1-6, with D maybe TRBD1 (6 bases). V lost 7 bases and J lost 10, with 11 bases in between. The CDR3 spans 12 residues. Germline loops: CDR1 MDHEN, CDR2 SYDVKM.